Below are 19 T cell receptor beta chains sequenced from a single sample in a study of human T cells and chemical hapten exposure. Unfractionated whole blood was the source of the extracted total RNA. TCRdb reprocessed the 5' RACE reads via MiXCR and lists one record per CDR3 protein. The sample lists 120,000 to 150,000 distinct CDR3 sequences; about 4% were seen once. The receptors come from a female donor in good health.

This clonotype was counted at least ten times. The chain links TRBV11-1 to TRBJ2-7, with D possibly TRBD2 on 5 matching bases. The germline V gene has CDR1 SGHAT and CDR2 FQDESV (reference sequence). Trimming removed 5 bases from V and 0 bases from J, with 14 bases in between. The CDR3 is 15 residues long. The CDR3 spells CASSRLGGSSYEQYF. CDR3 DNA: TGTGCCAGCAGCCGCTTGGGTGGGAGCTCCTACGAGCAGTACTTC.

In this sample, this clonotype turned up many times. The chain carries TRBV4-3 and TRBJ1-6; TRBD1 agrees at 7 bases. Germline CDR1 and CDR2: LGHNA and YSLEER. J lost 7 bases, V lost 8 bases, and 14 bases had no gene match. The CDR3 is 16 amino acids. The CDR3 DNA follows: TGCGCCAGCGGAACTAAAGTAGACAGGGAAAATTCACCCCTCCACTTT. Protein product: CASGTKVDRENSPLHF.

At least ten counts were recorded for this clonotype. V is TRBV7-2 and J is TRBJ2-7; TRBD2 aligns across 8 bases. Germline-derived CDR1 and CDR2 are SGHTA and FQGNSA. The CDR3 is 15 amino acids. V shed 1 base, J shed 3 bases, and the junction held 5 bases outside the gene matches. CDR3: CASSLETGTSYEQYF. The CDR3 DNA follows: TGTGCCAGCAGCTTAGAGACCGGGACTAGCTACGAGCAGTACTTC.

This clonotype showed up many times. V gene TRBV14 combines with J gene TRBJ2-5; 13 bases agree with TRBD2. The CDR3 runs to 21 residues. Germline V gene data show CDR1 as SGHDN and CDR2 as FVKESK. V gave up 3 bases and J gave up 5 bases; unmatched junction bases: 21. The CDR3: CASSHLVTGTSGVGDLETQYF. CDR3 sequence (DNA): TGTGCCAGCAGCCACCTGGTCACCGGGACTAGCGGGGTCGGAGATTTGGAGACCCAGTACTTC.

In its sample, this clonotype was seen many times. The CDR3 region has the DNA TGTGCCAGCAGCTTGGTGGAGAATTGTAGCAATCAGCCCCAGCATTTT. This sequence encodes CASSLVENCSNQPQHF. V gene TRBV5-6 combines with J gene TRBJ1-5; D call uncertain. Germline-derived CDR1 and CDR2 are SGHDT and YYEEEE. This CDR3 spans 16 amino acids. The V end was cut by 0 bases, the J end by 0 bases, with 10 bases between.

This clonotype was found once. A read error may explain this, as a much larger clone is one base away. This chain uses TRBV28 with TRBJ2-5; D assignment may be TRBD1 or TRBD2 (5 bases each). The germline V gene has CDR1 MDHEN and CDR2 SYDVKM. There are 15 residues in the CDR3. Trimming took off 2 bases at V and 5 bases at J, with 15 bases between the two ends. This CDR3 reads CASSLMGVVRETQYF. CDR3 nucleotide sequence: TGTGCCAGCAGTTTAATGGGGGTTGTGAGGGAGACCCAGTACTTC.

This clonotype was picked up many times. V is TRBV5-1 and J is TRBJ2-3; no firm D call. The V end was cut by 0 bases, the J end by 0 bases, with 8 bases between. This CDR3 is 15 amino acids long. The V gene's germline CDR1 is SGHRS and CDR2 YFSETQ. The CDR3 spells CASSLDRVSTDTQYF. In DNA form, the CDR3 reads TGCGCCAGCAGCTTGGATAGGGTCAGCACAGATACGCAGTATTTT. The variable domain in full, completed from reference TRBV5-1 and TRBJ2-3, reads KAGVTQTPRYLIKTRGQQVTLSCSPISGHRSVSWYQQTPGQGLQFLFEYFSETQRNKGNFPGRFSGRQFSNSRSEMNVSTLELGDSALYLCASSLDRVSTDTQYFGPGTRLTVL.

This clonotype occurred many times. The rearrangement joins TRBV12-3 or TRBV12-4 to TRBJ1-1, with D uncertain. V lost 3 bases to trimming and J lost 5 bases, with 7 bases between them. The CDR3 loop spans 12 amino acids. CDR3 sequence reads: CASSFERTEAFF. The CDR3 region has the DNA TGTGCCAGCAGTTTTGAGCGGACTGAAGCTTTCTTT.

This clonotype has at least ten counts. The CDR3 region is CSARFAGNTDTQYF. CDR3 nucleotide sequence: TGCAGTGCTAGATTTGCGGGGAACACAGATACGCAGTATTTT. The chain has TRBV20-1 and TRBJ2-3; TRBD2 is a possible D gene (6 bases). Germline V gene data show CDR1 as DFQATT and CDR2 as SNEGSKA (reference sequence). Deletions cut 2 bases from V and 2 bases from J, with 11 bases between. This CDR3 has 14 residues.

The sample holds many counts of this clonotype. This chain uses TRBV4-2 with TRBJ2-2, with D possibly being TRBD1 (6 bases). The CDR3 is 15 amino acids. The V gene lost 4 bases and the J gene lost 7 bases, with 16 bases spanning the gap. From germline, CDR1 is LGHNA and CDR2 YNFKEQ. CDR3: CASSPRGQGSGELFF. The DNA for the CDR3 is TGTGCCAGCAGCCCCCGAGGGCAGGGGAGCGGGGAGCTGTTTTTT.

This clonotype has at least ten counts. J is TRBJ2-1 and V is TRBV7-2; 7 bases are a match to TRBD2. V dropped 0 bases and J dropped 7; count of bases not matched to a gene: 9. The CDR3 spans 16 residues. In germline, CDR1 is SGHTA, CDR2 FQGNSA. The CDR3 coding sequence is TGTGCCAGCAGCTTAGCCCGAACTAGCGCGAGTAATGAGCAGTTCTTC. This gives the protein CASSLARTSASNEQFF.

In this sample, this clonotype turned up many times. This chain links TRBV9 with TRBJ1-6; TRBD1 might be the D (5 bases). The germline V and J ends were trimmed by 4 bases and 10 bases, with 18 bases remaining between them. Germline V gene lookup returns CDR1 SGDLS and CDR2 YYNGEE. The CDR3 has 15 residues. Here the CDR3 reads CASSLGGGVDSPLHF. The CDR3 region has the DNA TGTGCCAGCAGCCTAGGAGGAGGGGTGGACTCACCCCTCCACTTT.

Many counts were recorded for this clonotype. The V and J genes are TRBV20-1 and TRBJ2-7, with D perhaps matching TRBD2 (6 bases). The CDR3 is made up of 16 amino acids. Germline-derived CDR1 and CDR2 are DFQATT and SNEGSKA (reference sequence). V dropped 0 bases and J dropped 4 bases, with 19 bases sitting between them. This chain's CDR3 is CSARDLLGGEAYEQYF. The CDR3 nucleotides read TGCAGTGCTAGAGATCTGTTGGGCGGGGAAGCATACGAGCAGTACTTC.

There are many counts of this clonotype. The genes are TRBV7-2 and TRBJ1-1; D ambiguous. The V gene's germline CDR1 is SGHTA and CDR2 FQGNSA. The V end was cut by 5 bases, the J end by 0 bases, with 16 bases between. The CDR3 sequence is 16 residues long. The CDR3 loop is CASSPQESVMNTEAFF. Here the CDR3 DNA reads TGTGCCAGCAGCCCCCAGGAGAGCGTCATGAACACTGAAGCTTTCTTT.

This clonotype was picked up many times. V gene TRBV20-1 combines with J gene TRBJ1-5; perhaps TRBD1 as D (6 bases). Germline CDR1 reads DFQATT; CDR2 reads SNEGSKA (reference sequence). The CDR3 covers 13 residues. V shed 0 bases and J shed 5 bases, with 8 bases lying between them. The CDR3 DNA follows: TGCAGTGCTAGAGAAACAGGGTATCAGCCCCAGCATTTT. Protein product: CSARETGYQPQHF.

In its sample, this clonotype was seen many times. The rearrangement uses TRBV9 and TRBJ2-3; D unclear. The CDR3 totals 16 residues. Trimming removed 0 bases from V and 2 bases from J, with 13 bases in between. CDR1 SGDLS and CDR2 YYNGEE come from the germline V gene. In nucleotides, the CDR3 is TGTGCCAGCAGCGTAGATTTTGGGGAATACACAGATACGCAGTATTTT. Its protein is CASSVDFGEYTDTQYF.

This clonotype showed up many times. The rearrangement uses TRBV12-3 or TRBV12-4 and TRBJ2-3, with D uncertain. V was trimmed by 3 bases and J by 1 base, leaving 5 bases between them. The CDR3 extends over 13 amino acids. CDR3 nucleotides: TGTGCCAGCAGTTTTCGGGGCACAGATACGCAGTATTTT. Translation: CASSFRGTDTQYF.

This clonotype has ten or more counts. The V and J genes are TRBV11-1 and TRBJ2-1; 7 nucleotides align to TRBD2. J gave up 6 bases and V 7 bases, and 9 bases lay outside the gene matches. The germline gives CDR1 SGHAT, CDR2 FQDESV (reference sequence). The CDR3 spans 14 residues. CDR3 sequence (DNA): TGTGCCAGCACCCCAGAACGGGGGGTCAATGAGCAGTTCTTC. Its protein is CASTPERGVNEQFF.

This clonotype was seen repeatedly, ten times or more. The chain carries TRBV9 and TRBJ2-7; a weak D match, TRBD1 (6 bases). This CDR3 spans 14 amino acids. Germline V CDR1 and CDR2: SGDLS, YYNGEE. V was trimmed by 0 bases and J by 2 bases, leaving 9 bases between them. The CDR3 sequence is CASSVGNRAYEQYF. Written as DNA, the CDR3 is TGTGCCAGCAGCGTAGGCAACAGGGCCTACGAGCAGTACTTC.